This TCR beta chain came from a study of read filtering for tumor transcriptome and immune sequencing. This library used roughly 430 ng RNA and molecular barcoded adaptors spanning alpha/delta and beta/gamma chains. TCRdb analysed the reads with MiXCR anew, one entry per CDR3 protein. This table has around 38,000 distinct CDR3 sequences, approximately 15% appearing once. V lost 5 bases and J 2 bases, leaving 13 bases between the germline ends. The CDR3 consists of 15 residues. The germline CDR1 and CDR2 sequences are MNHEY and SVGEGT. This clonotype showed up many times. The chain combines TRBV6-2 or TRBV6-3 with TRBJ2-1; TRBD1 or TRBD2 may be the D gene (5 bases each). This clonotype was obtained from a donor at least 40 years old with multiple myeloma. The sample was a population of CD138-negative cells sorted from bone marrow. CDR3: CASSPRGIPYNEQFF. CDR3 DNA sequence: TGTGCCAGCAGTCCGAGGGGTATCCCCTACAATGAGCAGTTCTTC.